This T cell receptor beta chain is from a study of T-cell reconstitution after alpha-beta-depleted transplantation in children. This CDR3 is 13 amino acids long. Looked up from germline, CDR1 is SGHNT and CDR2 is YENEEA. Trimming took 3 bases from V and 4 from J, leaving 9 bases between them. This clonotype was counted ten times or more. TCRbeta library construction was performed incorporating unique molecular identifiers. A single record per CDR3 protein comes from TCRdb applying MiXCR to the PCR reads. Among some 200,000 distinct CDR3 sequences listed, roughly 15% were seen once. The sequences come from PBMCs from the stem cell graft donor, collected from the stem cell graft. This TCR was recovered from a human donor who donated a stem cell graft to a child with acute lymphoblastic leukemia. The rearrangement joins TRBV11-3 to TRBJ1-2, with a possible D match to TRBD1 (5 bases). The CDR3 loop reads CASSFERGYGYTF. In DNA form, the CDR3 reads TGTGCCAGCAGCTTCGAAAGGGGCTATGGCTACACCTTC.